The T cell receptor (beta chain) described here comes from a study of T cell clonotyping in hematopoietic cell transplantation. Study-wide results and limits: Few recipient clonotypes overlapped donors; over 95% were de novo at given depth. After transplant, recipient diversity fell while pathologically expanded clonotypes grew through day 180.

Note on this clone: Its antigen is unidentified.

Measured with immunoSEQ multiplex PCR; TCRdb has only the in-frame clones, and not every one. Among around 6,000 clones, about nine tenths were seen once, and the ten largest hold around 44%. V shed 4 bases and J shed 6 bases, with 19 bases lying between them. CDR1 is LNHNV, CDR2 YYDKDF, per germline (reference sequence). The CDR3 has 15 residues. This receptor was identified in a female patient in her forties or fifties who had an allogeneic stem cell transplant from a related donor, so the T cells may come from the graft donor. Some clones in this sample may be carry-over from other donors' samples. The input for sequencing was peripheral blood mononuclear cells, taken 100 days after allogeneic stem cell transplant. The chain couples TRBV15 to TRBJ2-7, with D perhaps TRBD1 (8 bases). The CDR3 nucleotides read TGTGCCACCAGCATAGGGGAGGGAGACAGGGGCGAGCAGTACTTC. Translation: CATSIGEGDRGEQYF.